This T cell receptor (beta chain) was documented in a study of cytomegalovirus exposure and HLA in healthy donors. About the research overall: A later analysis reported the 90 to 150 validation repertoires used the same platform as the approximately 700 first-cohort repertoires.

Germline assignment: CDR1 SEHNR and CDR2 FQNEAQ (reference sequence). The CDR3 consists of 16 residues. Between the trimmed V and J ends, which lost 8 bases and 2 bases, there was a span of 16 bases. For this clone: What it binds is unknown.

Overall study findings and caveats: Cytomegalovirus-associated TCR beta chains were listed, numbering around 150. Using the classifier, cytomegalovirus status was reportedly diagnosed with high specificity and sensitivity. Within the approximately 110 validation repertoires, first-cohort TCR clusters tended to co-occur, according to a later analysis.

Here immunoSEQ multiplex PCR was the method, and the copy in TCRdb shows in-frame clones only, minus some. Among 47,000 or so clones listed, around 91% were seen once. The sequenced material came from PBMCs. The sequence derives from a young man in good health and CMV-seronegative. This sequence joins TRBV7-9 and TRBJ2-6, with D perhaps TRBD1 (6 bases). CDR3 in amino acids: CASPQGHKAGANVLTF. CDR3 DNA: TGTGCCAGCCCCCAGGGGCATAAGGCTGGGGCCAACGTCCTGACTTTC.